The next 10 T cell receptor beta chains were all read from a single sample in a study of T cell responses to AZD1222 COVID-19 vaccine. Assay used: immunoSEQ multiplex PCR; TCRdb lists only in-frame clones, some missing. The table has 75,000 to 85,000 clones, roughly 80% seen once. The starting material was peripheral blood, obtained 28 days after the second dose of the MenACWY control vaccine. Every receptor here comes from an adult who received the MenACWY meningococcal vaccine as a control.

This clone came up a few times. V gene TRBV2 combines with J gene TRBJ1-1; 7 nucleotides line up with TRBD1. The CDR3 spans 15 residues. Trimming cost V 6 bases and J 4 bases; bases outside gene matches: 11. Per germline, CDR1 SNHLY and CDR2 FYNNEI. CDR3 region: CASRELRQGGTEAFF. CDR3 coding DNA: TGTGCCAGCAGGGAACTTCGACAGGGAGGCACTGAAGCTTTCTTT.

V and J are TRBV5-1 and TRBJ1-2; D unresolved. The CDR3 has 14 residues. Per germline, CDR1 SGHRS and CDR2 YFSETQ. V was trimmed by 0 bases and J by 6 bases, leaving 12 bases between them. CDR3 in DNA: TGCGCCAGCAGCTTGGGGGCAGTTTATGATGGCTACACCTTC. Its translation: CASSLGAVYDGYTF.

The J gene is TRBJ1-2, the V gene TRBV10-2; 9 nucleotides line up with TRBD1. With V trimmed by 6 bases and J by 7 bases, 6 bases remained unmatched. Germline CDR1 and CDR2: WSHSY and SAAADI. This CDR3 is 13 amino acids long. Here the CDR3 DNA reads TGCGCCAGCAGCGCCCCGGACAGGGGTGGCTACACCTTC. It encodes CASSAPDRGGYTF.

The V gene is TRBV6-5, the J gene TRBJ1-1; D might be TRBD1 (5 bases). This CDR3 comprises 13 residues. The V gene lost 5 bases and the J gene lost 1 base, with 8 bases spanning the gap. Germline V lookup: CDR1 MNHEY, CDR2 SVGAGI. CDR3 loop: CASSLQGNTEAFF. CDR3 DNA: TGTGCCAGCAGTCTTCAGGGGAACACTGAAGCTTTCTTT.

This chain uses TRBV5-1 with TRBJ1-4, with D possibly matching TRBD1 (5 bases). This CDR3 is built from 15 residues. Germline-derived CDR1 and CDR2 are SGHRS and YFSETQ. Between the trimmed V and J ends, which lost 0 bases and 7 bases, there was a span of 13 bases. CDR3 sequence reads: CASSLEGQGGEKLFF. In DNA form, the CDR3 reads TGCGCCAGCAGCTTGGAAGGGCAGGGAGGTGAAAAACTGTTTTTT.

The chain uses TRBV2 and TRBJ2-2, with D perhaps TRBD1 (6 bases). CDR3 size: 16 residues. V gave up 7 bases and J gave up 4 bases, with 19 bases separating them. The germline V gene encodes CDR1 SNHLY and CDR2 FYNNEI. The chain's CDR3 is CASTSTRGRLTGELFF. DNA of the CDR3: TGTGCCAGCACATCAACTAGGGGGAGACTCACCGGGGAGCTGTTTTTT.

J is TRBJ1-6 and V is TRBV30; D is ambiguous. The CDR3 has 13 residues. The ends were cut back, 2 bases at V and 14 bases at J, with 16 bases in the middle. Germline V gene sequence: CDR1 GTSNPN, CDR2 SVGIG (reference sequence). CDR3: CAWSPQTPVTLHF. The CDR3 nucleotides are TGTGCCTGGAGTCCCCAGACCCCGGTAACCCTCCACTTT.

The chain links TRBV9 to TRBJ2-2; 9 bases fit TRBD1. The CDR3 is made up of 15 amino acids. Germline values: CDR1 SGDLS, CDR2 YYNGEE. Germline trimming cut 3 bases from V and 4 bases from J; bases unmatched to any gene: 4. The CDR3 protein is CASSARQGGTGELFF. Written as DNA, the CDR3 is TGTGCCAGCAGCGCCAGACAGGGGGGCACCGGGGAGCTGTTTTTT.

The genes are TRBV6-6 and TRBJ1-4; D remains ambiguous. The V and J ends lost 6 bases and 8 bases respectively, with 10 bases between them. Germline V gene data show CDR1 as MNHNY and CDR2 as SVGAGI (reference sequence). This CDR3 is built from 12 residues. Written as DNA, the CDR3 is TGTGCCAGCAGCGCCTCCGAGGAAAAACTGTTTTTT. Translation gives CASSASEEKLFF.

The V and J genes are TRBV5-6 and TRBJ2-6; TRBD1 is a possible D gene (5 bases). Trimming stripped 4 bases from V and 2 bases from J, with 10 bases between. Germline lookup yields CDR1 SGHDT and CDR2 YYEEEE. The CDR3 has 15 amino acids. In DNA form, the CDR3 reads TGTGCCAGCAGCCCTCCAGGGACTGGGGCCAACGTCCTGACTTTC. This sequence encodes CASSPPGTGANVLTF.